This T cell receptor (beta chain) originates from a study of T cells after yellow fever vaccination. Overall study findings and caveats: The secondary response was weaker but peaked faster, day 5 versus 15.

TCRdb reprocessed the 5' RACE reads with MiXCR, giving one entry per CDR3 protein. Of some 350,000 distinct CDR3 sequences listed, under 7.5% were seen once; the top ten hold 15%. This clonotype was detected only a few times. Its target is unknown. There are 15 residues in the CDR3. V was pared by 7 bases and J by 5 bases, with 19 bases between. V usage is TRBV12-3 or TRBV12-4 and J usage is TRBJ2-3, with D perhaps matching TRBD1 (7 bases). Source: PBMCs, taken 5 days after the yellow fever booster vaccination. This clonotype originated in a man between 25 and 39 years old who received the YFV17D yellow fever vaccine. This CDR3 reads CASTADRDWRDTQYF. The DNA for the CDR3 is TGTGCCAGCACCGCAGACAGGGACTGGAGAGATACGCAGTATTTT.